A single TCR beta chain is shown here with its context. What it recognizes is unknown. This sample is drawn from a study of T cell responses to AZD1222 COVID-19 vaccine. Points from the study as a whole: Targets within unmutated variant regions were reportedly found for nearly half of spike-specific TCRs. Breadth and depth of Spike-specific TCRs rose after two AZD1222 doses. Regions 160-218 and 743-854 held dominance among vaccine-associated CD4 TCRs, which spanned spike.

The assay was immunoSEQ multiplex PCR, and TCRdb's table has in-frame clones only and misses some. The sample has 95,000 to 150,000 clones; about 90% are singletons. The CDR3 spans 16 residues. Trimming took off 0 bases at V and 1 base at J, with 13 bases between the two ends. From germline, CDR1 is SGHRS and CDR2 YFSETQ. The chain couples TRBV5-1 to TRBJ2-5; D uncertain. The sequencing used peripheral blood, collected on day 0 of MenACWY control vaccination. This sequence originates from an adult in good health. The CDR3 sequence is CASSLGPRKAQETQYF. As DNA, the CDR3 is TGCGCCAGCAGCTTGGGGCCGCGTAAGGCCCAAGAGACCCAGTACTTC.